This section outlines one T cell receptor (beta chain) sequence together with its context. Its antigen remains undetermined. One base away there is no much larger clone; base qualities are not given. Using the deep immunoSEQ assay, TCR CDR3 regions were amplified from genomic DNA by multiplex PCR. For each cell subset, the extracted genomic DNA was distributed evenly across all wells of several immunoSEQ 96-well plates, and each plate served as one replicate. For unsorted PBMC, approximately 300 ng of genomic DNA, equivalent to around 30,000 T cell genomes, went into each replicate PCR. Unsorted PBMC genomic DNA was sequenced across ten immunoSEQ deep assay plates. Purified libraries were measured with a Qubit 3.0 fluorometer, size-checked on a Bioanalyzer 2100, and measured again with the KAPA Library Quantification kit. Every immunoSEQ 96-well plate was sequenced on a separate single-read 150-cycle Illumina NextSeq 550 flow cell. The published analysis was carried out like this. Because the immunoSEQ output held only junctional sequences and lacked quality scores, the filtering could not match the filtering applied to full-length reads. Sequences were annotated with PyIR, a Python wrapper for IgBLAST v1.9, and V/J genes and CDR3 were assigned using IMGT germline references. Reads were filtered out if the reads had weak V/J assignments (E-value above 1e-6), no CDR3, stop codons, out-of-frame junctions, or ambiguous translated residues. V3J clonotypes were defined as sequences sharing the same inferred V gene, J gene, and CDR3 amino acid sequence. Percentage overlap between repertoires was computed as shared unique clonotypes divided by the size of the smaller repertoire. Three approaches were used to assess repertoire richness: RTK rarefaction, the Chao1 estimator, and Recon v2.1 estimates of unobserved clonotypes. In TCRdb, the immuneACCESS table is reduced to in-frame sequences with V and J assigned. These tables do not hold every clone; where another copy was compared, an unresolved V gene accounts for under half, and the others remain unexplained. The V and J calls and clone size come from that table; D and trimming were worked out from the DNA. Here the sample has about 490,000 clones; roughly 85% occur a single time. The ten largest clones capture about 12% of the sample.

This entry belongs to a study of shared clonotypes between healthy human individuals (dated by TCRdb to about 2020). For the wider study: The cohort included a few men and two women between 18 and 49 years of age. The study deeply sequenced blood TCR repertoires of five healthy adults to estimate repertoire size and the extent of clonotype sharing between individuals. Different laboratories and diverse techniques were used to prepare libraries and sequence TCR repertoires, to increase sequencing depth and limit assay-specific biases. Each donor's leukapheresis produced roughly between about 0.8 and 10 billion PBMCs. The paper's findings and limits, for the study overall: Based on pairwise subsampling, the degree of clonotype sharing among donors was expected to be affected by sequencing depth. Because the study included only a small number of donors, the genetic and exposure-history diversity represented was limited. Only blood was sampled, and tissue TCR repertoires likely differ from those in blood.

The donors were healthy, HIV-negative adults with no recently reported acute infections or vaccinations. All donors were Caucasian adults living in Nashville, Tennessee, USA. For unsorted samples, some 90 million PBMCs were counted and genomic DNA was extracted with the QIAamp DNA Blood Mini kit. Blood was collected by leukapheresis, and PBMCs were isolated by Ficoll-Histopaque density gradient centrifugation and then cryopreserved in liquid nitrogen vapor phase. The receptor comes from a woman aged 40 to 49 in good health. Some clones in this sample may be carry-over from other donors' samples. The sequenced sample consisted of PBMCs.

CDR3 sequence: CASTLEGEQFF. In nucleotide form, the sequence is TGTGCCAGCACGCTGGAGGGTGAGCAGTTCTTC. The V and J segments used are TRBV11-1 and TRBJ2-1, and possibly TRBD2, on 6 matching bases. According to the germline V gene (reference sequence), CDR1 reads SGHAT and CDR2 reads FQDESV. The CDR3 holds 11 amino acids from the cysteine to the phenylalanine. The kept DNA is CDR3 alone, 33 bases in frame from the first base. V lost 7 bases and J lost 9 bases; the stretch between them is 10 bases long. Full variable domain (CDR3 extended with the reference TRBV11-1 and TRBJ2-1 proteins): EAEVAQSPRYKITEKSQAVAFWCDPISGHATLYWYRQILGQGPELLVQFQDESVVDDSQLPKDRFSAERLKGVDSTLKIQPAELGDSAMYLCASTLEGEQFFGPGTRLTVL.